This T cell receptor (beta chain) emerged from a study of blood T cell repertoires in COVID-19. Study-level background: COVID-19 samples, acute and convalescent, were from the United States, Italy and Spain. From T cells, B-cell-depleted T cells, or PBMCs came the material, which was cDNA or gDNA.

The germline V gene has CDR1 KGHDR and CDR2 SFDVKD. Trimming took 3 bases from V and 4 from J; bases not matched to a gene: 3. The CDR3 consists of 15 residues. The data were produced by immunoSEQ multiplex PCR, yet TCRdb's version contains in-frame clones alone and is incomplete. The table lists some 180,000 clones, about four fifths of them singletons. The V call is TRBV24-1, the J call TRBJ1-3; TRBD1 agrees at 9 bases. The sequenced material came from peripheral blood. The origin of this receptor is a man aged 65-85 years with active or convalescent COVID-19. The CDR3 loop is CATSDNRGPGNTIYF. The CDR3 DNA reads TGTGCCACCAGTGATAACAGGGGGCCAGGAAACACCATATATTTT.